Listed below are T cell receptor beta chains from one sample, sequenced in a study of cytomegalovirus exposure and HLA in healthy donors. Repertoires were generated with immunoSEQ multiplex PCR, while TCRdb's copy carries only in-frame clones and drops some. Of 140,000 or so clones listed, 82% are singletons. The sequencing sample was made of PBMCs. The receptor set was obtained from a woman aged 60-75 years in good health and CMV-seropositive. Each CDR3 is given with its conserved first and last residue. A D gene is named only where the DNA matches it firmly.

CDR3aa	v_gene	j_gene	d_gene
CASSPTTSTDTQYF	TRBV7-2	TRBJ2-3	-
CASSFPIGLGNTIYF	TRBV7-2	TRBJ1-3	-
CASSFSGETEFF	TRBV11-3	TRBJ2-1	-
CASSAPWTGGDPEEKLFF	TRBV9	TRBJ1-4	TRBD1
CASRASTSGSGEQYF	TRBV2	TRBJ2-7	TRBD2
CASSSDGYNSPLHF	TRBV7-9	TRBJ1-6	-
CASSEIRGALNEQFF	TRBV2	TRBJ2-1	-
CASSFGAGYEQYF	TRBV7-2	-	-
CAISEKRAWNTEAFF	TRBV10-3	TRBJ1-1	-
CASSPKTGVFETQYF	TRBV4-2	TRBJ2-5	TRBD1
CASSPQGSNQPQHF	TRBV18	TRBJ1-5	-
CASSLQLAGVGDTQYF	TRBV11-3	TRBJ2-3	TRBD2
CASSLASDQETQYF	TRBV5-1	TRBJ2-5	-
CASSPGTGAGNEQFF	TRBV27	TRBJ2-1	TRBD1
CASSSLAPYNEQFF	TRBV19	TRBJ2-1	-
CASSFLAGDHEQFF	TRBV5-4	TRBJ2-1	TRBD2
CAWSAGTGGSPLHF	TRBV30	TRBJ1-6	TRBD1
CASSLDREYSGRVYNEQFF	TRBV7-2	TRBJ2-1	TRBD2